These T cell receptor beta chains were read from a single sample in a study of molecular identifiers for immune sequencing clone quantification. TCRdb reanalysed the PCR reads using MiXCR and keeps one entry per CDR3 protein. The sample lists 9,500 to 15,000 distinct CDR3 sequences; around 15% were seen once. The source material was naive CD8+ T cells from blood, with Jurkat cell RNA spiked in. Receptor source: a human donor in good health. Some libraries in this study had Jurkat cell RNA spiked in. Both conserved end residues are part of each CDR3. The D gene is left open where the match is weak. Size tells how often a clone was seen (once, few, many) or the class of an expanded clone, and some rows leave it out.

D: -
J: TRBJ1-1
size: -
V: TRBV5-5
length: 14
DNA: TGTGCCAGCAGCTTGGCTTCGGGTTACACTGAAGCTTTCTTT
CDR3: CASSLASGYTEAFF

D: TRBD2
J: TRBJ2-1
size: medium-sized
V: TRBV9
length: 17
DNA: TGTGCCAGCAGCTCTCCGGGAGGCGGGAGGACTGGCAATGAGCAGTTCTTC
CDR3: CASSSPGGGRTGNEQFF

D: -
J: TRBJ1-1
size: many
V: TRBV27
length: 16
DNA: TGTGCCAGCAGTTTCAGGTTTAGGGGCTTGAACACTGAAGCTTTCTTT
CDR3: CASSFRFRGLNTEAFF

D: -
J: TRBJ2-2
size: medium-sized
V: TRBV3-1
length: 11
DNA: TGTGCCAGCAGGAGCACCGGGGAGCTGTTTTTT
CDR3: CASRSTGELFF

D: -
J: TRBJ2-7
size: many
V: TRBV23-1
length: 10
DNA: TGCGCCAGCAGTCAGGGGTTGCAGTACTTC
CDR3: CASSQGLQYF

D: TRBD2
J: TRBJ2-1
size: many
V: TRBV11-3
length: 13
DNA: TGTGCCAGCAGCTTGGGCGGGAGCGGTGAGCAGTTCTTC
CDR3: CASSLGGSGEQFF

D: -
J: TRBJ2-1
size: many
V: TRBV11-3
length: 15
DNA: TGTGCCAGCAGCCCAACGGACAGCTCCTACAATGAGCAGTTCTTC
CDR3: CASSPTDSSYNEQFF

D: -
J: TRBJ2-5
size: -
V: TRBV7-6
length: 13
DNA: TGTGCCAGCAGCTCTGTTGGGAAAGAGACCCAGTACTTC
CDR3: CASSSVGKETQYF

D: TRBD1
J: TRBJ2-3
size: medium-sized
V: TRBV6-1
length: 14
DNA: TGTGCCAGCAGTATACGACAGGGGACAGATACGCAGTATTTT
CDR3: CASSIRQGTDTQYF

D: -
J: TRBJ1-6
size: -
V: TRBV7-2
length: 18
DNA: TGTGCCAGCAGCCCCCGGGTGGAGGGGAGGGTTTATAATTCGCCCCTCCACTTT
CDR3: CASSPRVEGRVYNSPLHF

D: -
J: TRBJ2-7
size: medium-sized
V: TRBV7-9
length: 13
DNA: TGTGCCAGCAGCTATACGTTGGCGGACGAGCAGTACTTC
CDR3: CASSYTLADEQYF

D: TRBD1
J: TRBJ1-1
size: few
V: TRBV12-3/TRBV12-4
length: 16
DNA: TGTGCCAGCAGTTTAGGGGACAGGGATGCGGACACTGAAGCTTTCTTT
CDR3: CASSLGDRDADTEAFF

D: -
J: TRBJ2-7
size: -
V: TRBV11-3
length: 18
DNA: TGTGCCAGCAGCTTAGATCCCCCGGACAGAGCGGCTTCCTACGAGCAGTACTTC
CDR3: CASSLDPPDRAASYEQYF

D: -
J: TRBJ2-7
size: few
V: TRBV27
length: 14
DNA: TGTGCCAGCAGTTTGACCGGGACACACTACGAGCAGTACTTC
CDR3: CASSLTGTHYEQYF

D: -
J: TRBJ2-1
size: many
V: TRBV12-3/TRBV12-4
length: 12
DNA: TGTGCCAATAGCGAGGGCTACAATGAGCAGTTCTTC
CDR3: CANSEGYNEQFF

D: TRBD2
J: TRBJ2-7
size: medium-sized
V: TRBV27
length: 15
DNA: TGTGCCAGCAGCGAAGAAGCGGGAGGGCCCTACGAGCAGTACTTC
CDR3: CASSEEAGGPYEQYF

D: -
J: TRBJ2-7
size: medium-sized
V: TRBV14
length: 13
DNA: TGTGCCAGCAGCCGACCCATGTACTACGAGCAGTACTTC
CDR3: CASSRPMYYEQYF

D: -
J: TRBJ2-5
size: many
V: TRBV7-3
length: 14
DNA: TGTGCCAGCAGCCCGACAGGTGTGGAGGAGACCCAGTACTTC
CDR3: CASSPTGVEETQYF

D: -
J: TRBJ1-5
size: many
V: TRBV24-1
length: 15
DNA: TGTGCCACCAGTGTTGGGGGAATTGGCAATCAGCCCCAGCATTTT
CDR3: CATSVGGIGNQPQHF

D: -
J: TRBJ2-5
size: medium-sized
V: TRBV4-2
length: 16
DNA: TGTGCCAGCAGCCATTCCGGCGAGGGGTCTCAAGAGACCCAGTACTTC
CDR3: CASSHSGEGSQETQYF

D: TRBD2
J: TRBJ2-1
size: medium-sized
V: TRBV6-5
length: 16
DNA: TGTGCCAGCAGTTACGCATCTAGCGGGAGGGCCTCGAGGCAGTTCTTC
CDR3: CASSYASSGRASRQFF

D: -
J: TRBJ2-2
size: few
V: TRBV12-5
length: 16
DNA: TGTGCTAGTGGTTATATGGTCGGGGGGCGGACCGGGGAGCTGTTTTTT
CDR3: CASGYMVGGRTGELFF

D: -
J: TRBJ1-1
size: -
V: TRBV28
length: 16
DNA: TGTGCCAGCAGTTCCCCCAAGGACAGAGAAACAATTGAAGCTTTCTTT
CDR3: CASSSPKDRETIEAFF

D: -
J: TRBJ1-1
size: few
V: TRBV18
length: 15
DNA: TGTGCCAGCTCATCTGCCCAGGGAATTCAAACTGAAGCTTTCTTT
CDR3: CASSSAQGIQTEAFF

D: TRBD1
J: TRBJ2-2
size: few
V: TRBV3-1
length: 17
DNA: TGTGCCAGCAGCCAGAAAACAGGGGGCTGGGACACCGGGGAGCTGTTTTTT
CDR3: CASSQKTGGWDTGELFF

D: -
J: TRBJ2-7
size: medium-sized
V: TRBV23-1
length: 19
DNA: TGCGCCAGCAGTCAATCGCGCCAGGACTTAGCCCCTAGCTCCTACGAGCAGTACTTC
CDR3: CASSQSRQDLAPSSYEQYF

D: -
J: TRBJ1-1
size: many
V: TRBV7-9
length: 14
DNA: TGTGCCAGCAGCTTAGCAGCAGGGGCCACTGAAGCTTTCTTT
CDR3: CASSLAAGATEAFF

D: -
J: TRBJ1-3
size: many
V: TRBV25-1
length: 14
DNA: TGTGCCAGCAGTGAATTGGGCTCTGGAAACACCATATATTTT
CDR3: CASSELGSGNTIYF

D: -
J: TRBJ2-7
size: once
V: TRBV4-1
length: 16
DNA: TGCACCAGCAGCCAGGGCGACAGGTCCAGCTCCTACGAGCAGTACTTC
CDR3: CTSSQGDRSSSYEQYF

D: -
J: TRBJ2-1
size: many
V: TRBV28
length: 14
DNA: TGTGCCAGCAGCATAAACGGGGTCTACAATGAGCAGTTCTTC
CDR3: CASSINGVYNEQFF

D: -
J: TRBJ2-2
size: many
V: TRBV5-6
length: 17
DNA: TGTGCCAGCAGCTCGCAGGAAGTGTCAATAAACACCGGGGAGCTGTTTTTT
CDR3: CASSSQEVSINTGELFF

D: -
J: TRBJ2-2
size: many
V: TRBV11-2
length: 15
DNA: TGTGCCAGCAGCCCAGACAACAGACTAGCCGGGGAGCTGTTTTTT
CDR3: CASSPDNRLAGELFF

D: -
J: TRBJ1-5
size: many
V: TRBV13
length: 16
DNA: TGTGCCAGCAGCTTAGGTACAGGGAAGAGCAATCAGCCCCAGCATTTT
CDR3: CASSLGTGKSNQPQHF

D: TRBD1
J: TRBJ1-3
size: few
V: TRBV7-9
length: 16
DNA: TGTGCCAGCAGCTTATCCGGGACAGGGTTTGGAAACACCATATATTTT
CDR3: CASSLSGTGFGNTIYF

D: -
J: TRBJ1-6
size: many
V: TRBV27
length: 13
DNA: TGTGCCAGCACGACGGGACGCCTGTCCCCCCTCCACTTT
CDR3: CASTTGRLSPLHF

D: -
J: TRBJ2-2
size: medium-sized
V: TRBV13
length: 13
DNA: TGTGCCAGCAGAAACAGGGCTCCCGGGGAGCTGTTTTTT
CDR3: CASRNRAPGELFF

D: TRBD2
J: TRBJ2-7
size: many
V: TRBV6-5
length: 15
DNA: TGTGCCAGCAGTTACTTCACTAGCGGGAGTTACGAGCAGTACTTC
CDR3: CASSYFTSGSYEQYF

D: -
J: TRBJ2-3
size: medium-sized
V: TRBV4-1
length: 14
DNA: TGCGCCAGCAGCCAGGTAGAGAACACAGATACGCAGTATTTT
CDR3: CASSQVENTDTQYF

D: TRBD1
J: TRBJ2-7
size: -
V: TRBV7-9
length: 16
DNA: TGTGCCAGCAGCCCGACCACGGGACAGGGATACTACGAGCAGTACTTC
CDR3: CASSPTTGQGYYEQYF

D: TRBD2
J: TRBJ2-7
size: medium-sized
V: TRBV7-6
length: 13
DNA: TGTGCCAGCAGCCCGACTAGCTGGAACGAGCAGTACTTC
CDR3: CASSPTSWNEQYF

D: -
J: TRBJ1-1
size: medium-sized
V: TRBV7-7
length: 13
DNA: TGTGCTAGCAGCTTATGGCAGGGGACTGAAGCTTTCTTT
CDR3: CASSLWQGTEAFF